This T cell receptor beta chain was profiled in a study of human T cells and chemical hapten exposure (dated by TCRdb to about 2021). In the study overall: For sensitization, 2% DPC in acetone was applied to an approximately 2 cm by approximately 2 cm area of upper inner arm skin. Patients additionally received weekly therapeutic DPC doses to the scalp throughout the roughly 23-week study period. Patch testing on the upper back used Finn chambers containing 0.01% DPC, with scoring done after 6 days according to International Contact Dermatitis Research Group standards. The mostly female patient cohort included alopecia areata with under or over 50% scalp involvement, alopecia totalis and alopecia universalis. Libraries were combined into a pool for sequencing, and differences in TCR yield between samples came mainly from small differences in library volumes within the pool. The study tracked peripheral blood TCR repertoire changes in vivo during primary and secondary sensitization to the hapten diphenylcyclopropenone (DPC) in alopecia patients. Blood samples were taken from patients before sensitization (week 0) and at 2, 6 and about 24 weeks after DPC sensitization. Twenty-nine alopecia patients gave blood for TCR sequencing at one to four time points (pre-sensitization, 2, 6 and 24 weeks). What the authors observed across the whole study: Expanded TCRs formed significantly more large CDR3 similarity clusters than pre-sensitization or healthy control sets, consistent with antigen-driven responses. Repeated subsampling changed both the strength of the expansion versus patch-test correlation and the threshold at which the correlation became significant. Because every patient had alopecia, a presumed autoimmune disease, the patients' immune response might differ from that of healthy individuals. The number of PT1 expanded TCRs positively correlated with patch test score, significant at thresholds 8, 16 and 32 but not 4. DPC sensitization did not change the number of TCRs with a frequency above 1 in 1000, and there was no evidence of changes in global repertoire structure.

Counted from cysteine to phenylalanine, this CDR3 has 13 amino acids. The DNA shown is the 39-base CDR3, in frame from base 1. Trimming at the junction amounts to 6 bases on V and 1 base on J, and the germline ends lie 9 bases apart. CDR1 SGHNT and CDR2 YENEEA were looked up in the germline V gene. This clonotype has at least ten counts. No cognate antigen has been identified for it. The record has no base qualities; no much larger clone is one base away. Sample time point, as interpreted from the label and publication: patch test 2, 6 weeks after DPC sensitization. The sample's treatment or condition label is to be understood as: therapeutic diphenylcyclopropenone sensitization with weekly scalp DPC. At every patch-test visit, the blood draw took place before the patch test was put on. Patients were considered eligible if aged 18 to 70, diagnosed with alopecia and deemed suitable for DPC therapy, and patients were excluded if pregnant. Total RNA was isolated from unfractionated whole blood collected in Tempus Blood RNA tubes.

The method was RACE. Sequencing took place on a NextSeq 500. During library preparation, unique molecular identifiers were attached to individual cDNA molecules so that TCRs could be counted quantitatively and reproducibly. From each blood RNA sample, both TCR alpha and TCR beta chains were sequenced. The authors processed their data as follows. The median number of TCRs per sample was roughly 98,000, ranging from 23,224 to 690,600. The Decombinator software suite was used to annotate the V, J and CDR3 of the TCR reads. To make PS versus PT1 abundance plots, every sample was subsampled to the same number of TCRs (28,000). TCRs were defined as expanded if absent before sensitization and observed at least eight times at the 2-week time point. Using fastp trimming at Q25 and MiXCR clonotype assembly, TCRdb reanalyzed the public sequencing data and kept in-frame beta chains. For every CDR3 protein sequence, its rows merge into one entry that carries the most common genes and DNA. TCRdb, rather than the study authors, made the V and J calls. For this sample the table gives 25,000 to 30,000 distinct CDR3 sequences, of which approximately 9% were detected only once. In total, the top ten clones hold roughly 7.1% of the sample.

The V and J genes are TRBV11-3 and TRBJ1-1; perhaps TRBD1 is the D gene, with 5 bases matching. The source was whole blood, collected in connection with sensitization to the hapten diphenylcyclopropenone (DPC). The receptor was derived from a man aged 25-40 years with alopecia areata. Some clones in this sample may be carry-over from other donors' samples. The sequenced DNA is TGTGCCAGCAGACGGGGACCGAACACTGAAGCTTTCTTT. Translated, this is CASRRGPNTEAFF.